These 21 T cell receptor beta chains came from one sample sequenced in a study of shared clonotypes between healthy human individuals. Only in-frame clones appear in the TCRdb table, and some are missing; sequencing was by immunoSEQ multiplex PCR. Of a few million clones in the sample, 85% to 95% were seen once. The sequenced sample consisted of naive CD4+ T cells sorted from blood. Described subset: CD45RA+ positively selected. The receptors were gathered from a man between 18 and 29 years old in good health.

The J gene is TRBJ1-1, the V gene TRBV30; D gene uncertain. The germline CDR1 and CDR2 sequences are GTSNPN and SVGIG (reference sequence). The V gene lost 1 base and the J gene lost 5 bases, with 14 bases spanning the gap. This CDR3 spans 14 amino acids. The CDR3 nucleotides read TGTGCCTGGAGTGGGGCACCTCTGGGAACTGAAGCTTTCTTT. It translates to CAWSGAPLGTEAFF. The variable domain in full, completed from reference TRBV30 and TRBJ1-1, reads SQTIHQWPATLVQPVGSPLSLECTVEGTSNPNLYWYRQAAGRGLQLLFYSVGIGQISSEVPQNLSASRPQDRQFILSSKKLLLSDSGFYLCAWSGAPLGTEAFFGQGTRLTVV.

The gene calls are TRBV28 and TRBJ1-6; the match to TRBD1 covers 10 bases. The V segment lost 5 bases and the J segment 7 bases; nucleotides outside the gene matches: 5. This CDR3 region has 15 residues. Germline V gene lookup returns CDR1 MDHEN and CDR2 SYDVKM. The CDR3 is CASSPGQGDNSPLHF. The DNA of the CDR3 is TGTGCCAGCAGTCCCGGACAGGGGGACAATTCACCCCTCCACTTT.

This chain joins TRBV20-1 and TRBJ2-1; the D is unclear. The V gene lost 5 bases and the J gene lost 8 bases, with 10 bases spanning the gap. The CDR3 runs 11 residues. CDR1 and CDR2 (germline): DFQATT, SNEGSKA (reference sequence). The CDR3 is CSASPYDEQFF. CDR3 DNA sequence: TGCAGTGCTTCCCCCTATGATGAGCAGTTCTTC.

CDR3 nucleotides: TGTGCCACCAGAAATTTAGGGATATCCTACGAGCAGTACTTC. Amino acids: CATRNLGISYEQYF. The chain recombines TRBV10-3 with TRBJ2-7, with D unclear. This CDR3 has 14 amino acids. The V end was cut by 10 bases, the J end by 1 base, with 17 bases between. Germline-derived CDR1 and CDR2 are ENHRY and SYGVKD.

This CDR3 is CASSRVTGSGTEAFF. Written as DNA, the CDR3 is TGCGCCAGCAGCAGGGTGACAGGGTCGGGCACTGAAGCTTTCTTT. The chain is built from TRBV5-1 and TRBJ1-1, with TRBD1 identical over 7 bases. The CDR3 contains 15 residues. Germline CDR1 is SGHRS and CDR2 is YFSETQ. The ends lost 4 bases at V and 4 bases at J; junction bases unmatched: 10.

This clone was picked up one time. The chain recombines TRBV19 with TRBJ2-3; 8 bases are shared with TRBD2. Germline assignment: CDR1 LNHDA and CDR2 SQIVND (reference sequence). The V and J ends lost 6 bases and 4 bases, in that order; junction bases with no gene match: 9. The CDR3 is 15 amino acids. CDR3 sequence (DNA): TGTGCCAGTAGCGACGGGGGGGCCGGGGCAGATACGCAGTATTTT. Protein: CASSDGGAGADTQYF.

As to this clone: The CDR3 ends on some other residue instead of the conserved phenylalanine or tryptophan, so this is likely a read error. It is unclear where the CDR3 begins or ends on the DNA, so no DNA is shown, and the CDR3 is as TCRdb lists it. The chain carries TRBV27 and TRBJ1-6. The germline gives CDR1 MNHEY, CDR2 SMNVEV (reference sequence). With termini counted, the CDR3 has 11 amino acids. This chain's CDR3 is CASSNSGYSVG.

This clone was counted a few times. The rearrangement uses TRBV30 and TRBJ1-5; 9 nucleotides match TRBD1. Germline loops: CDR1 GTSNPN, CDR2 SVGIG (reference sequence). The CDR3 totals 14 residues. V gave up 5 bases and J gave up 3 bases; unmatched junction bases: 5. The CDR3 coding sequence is TGTGCCTGGGGACAGGGGAAAGACAATCAGCCCCAGCATTTT. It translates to CAWGQGKDNQPQHF.

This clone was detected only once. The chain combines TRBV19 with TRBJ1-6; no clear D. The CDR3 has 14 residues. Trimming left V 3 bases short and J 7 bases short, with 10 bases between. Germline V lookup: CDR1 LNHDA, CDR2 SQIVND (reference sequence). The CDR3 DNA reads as TGTGCCAGTAGTATGAGGGAGGGCAATTCACCCCTCCACTTT. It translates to CASSMREGNSPLHF. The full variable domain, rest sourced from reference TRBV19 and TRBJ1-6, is DGGITQSPKYLFRKEGQNVTLSCEQNLNHDAMYWYRQDPGQGLRLIYYSQIVNDFQKGDIAEGYSVSREKKESFPLTVTSAQKNPTAFYLCASSMREGNSPLHFGNGTRLTVT.

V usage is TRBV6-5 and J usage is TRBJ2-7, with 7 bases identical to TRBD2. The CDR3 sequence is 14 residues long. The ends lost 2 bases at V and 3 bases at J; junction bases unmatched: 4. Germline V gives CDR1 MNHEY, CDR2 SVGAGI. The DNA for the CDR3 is TGTGCCAGCAGTTACACTAGCGCCCTCTACGAGCAGTACTTC. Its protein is CASSYTSALYEQYF.

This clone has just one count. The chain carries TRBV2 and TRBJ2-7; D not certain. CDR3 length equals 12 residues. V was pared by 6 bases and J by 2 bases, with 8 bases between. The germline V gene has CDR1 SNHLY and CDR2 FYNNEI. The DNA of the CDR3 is TGTGCCAGCAGGGGTGGGGCCTACGAGCAGTACTTC. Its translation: CASRGGAYEQYF.

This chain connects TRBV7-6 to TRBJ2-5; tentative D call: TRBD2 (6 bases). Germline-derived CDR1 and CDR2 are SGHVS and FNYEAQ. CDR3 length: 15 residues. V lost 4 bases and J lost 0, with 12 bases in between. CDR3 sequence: CASSWRLGDQETQYF. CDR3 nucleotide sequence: TGTGCCAGCAGCTGGAGACTAGGCGACCAAGAGACCCAGTACTTC.

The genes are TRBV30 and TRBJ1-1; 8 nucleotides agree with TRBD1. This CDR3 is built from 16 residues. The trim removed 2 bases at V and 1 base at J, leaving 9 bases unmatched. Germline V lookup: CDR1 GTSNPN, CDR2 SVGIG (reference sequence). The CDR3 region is CAWSPLDRGRNTEAFF. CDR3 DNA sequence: TGTGCCTGGAGTCCACTCGACAGGGGCCGGAACACTGAAGCTTTCTTT.

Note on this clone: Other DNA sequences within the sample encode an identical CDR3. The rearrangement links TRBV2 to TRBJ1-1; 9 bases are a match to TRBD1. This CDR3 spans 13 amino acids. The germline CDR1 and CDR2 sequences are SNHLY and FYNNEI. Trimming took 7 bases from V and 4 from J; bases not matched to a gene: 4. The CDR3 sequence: CASKKDRGTEAFF. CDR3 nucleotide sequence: TGTGCCAGCAAGAAGGACAGGGGCACTGAAGCTTTCTTT.

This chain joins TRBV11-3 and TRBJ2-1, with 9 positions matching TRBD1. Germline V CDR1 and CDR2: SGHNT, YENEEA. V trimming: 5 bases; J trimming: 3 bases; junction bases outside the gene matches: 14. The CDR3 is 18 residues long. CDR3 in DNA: TGTGCCAGCAGCCTAGGGGTCCACAGGGGGCAGGTCTACAATGAGCAGTTCTTC. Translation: CASSLGVHRGQVYNEQFF.

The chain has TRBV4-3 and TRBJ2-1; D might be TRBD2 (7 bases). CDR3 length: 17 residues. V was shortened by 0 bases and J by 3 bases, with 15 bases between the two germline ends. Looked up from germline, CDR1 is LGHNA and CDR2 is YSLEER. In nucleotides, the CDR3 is TGCGCCAGCAGCCAAGATGCGGCGGGGGCATACTACAATGAGCAGTTCTTC. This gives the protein CASSQDAAGAYYNEQFF.

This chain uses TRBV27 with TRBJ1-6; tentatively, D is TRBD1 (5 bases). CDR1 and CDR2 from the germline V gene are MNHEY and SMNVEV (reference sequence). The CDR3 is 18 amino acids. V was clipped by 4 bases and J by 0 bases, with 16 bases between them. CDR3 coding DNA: TGTGCCAGCAGTTCCGAAGGATCAGGGAGCTCCTATAATTCACCCCTCCACTTT. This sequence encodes CASSSEGSGSSYNSPLHF.

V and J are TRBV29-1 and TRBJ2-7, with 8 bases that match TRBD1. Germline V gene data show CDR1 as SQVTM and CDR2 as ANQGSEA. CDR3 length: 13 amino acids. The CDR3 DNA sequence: TGCAGTACCTGGACAGGGCCGTCCTACGAGCAGTACTTC. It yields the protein CSTWTGPSYEQYF.

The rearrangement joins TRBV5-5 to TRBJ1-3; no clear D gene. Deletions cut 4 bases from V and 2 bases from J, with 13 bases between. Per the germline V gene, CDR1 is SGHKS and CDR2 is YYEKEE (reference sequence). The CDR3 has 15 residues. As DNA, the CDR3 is TGTGCCAGCAGCACCAACTGGGGTCCTGGAAACACCATATATTTT. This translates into CASSTNWGPGNTIYF.

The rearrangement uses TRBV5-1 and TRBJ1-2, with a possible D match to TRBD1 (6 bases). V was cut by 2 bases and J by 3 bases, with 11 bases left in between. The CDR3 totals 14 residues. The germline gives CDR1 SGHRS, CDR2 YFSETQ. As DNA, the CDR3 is TGCGCCAGCAGCTTACAGGGTACTCACTATGGCTACACCTTC. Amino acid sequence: CASSLQGTHYGYTF.

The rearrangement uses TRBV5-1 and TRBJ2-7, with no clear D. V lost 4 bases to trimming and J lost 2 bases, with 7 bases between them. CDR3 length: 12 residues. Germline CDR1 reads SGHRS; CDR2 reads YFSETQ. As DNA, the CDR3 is TGCGCCAGCAGCGCCTCGACCTACGAGCAGTACTTC. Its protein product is CASSASTYEQYF.